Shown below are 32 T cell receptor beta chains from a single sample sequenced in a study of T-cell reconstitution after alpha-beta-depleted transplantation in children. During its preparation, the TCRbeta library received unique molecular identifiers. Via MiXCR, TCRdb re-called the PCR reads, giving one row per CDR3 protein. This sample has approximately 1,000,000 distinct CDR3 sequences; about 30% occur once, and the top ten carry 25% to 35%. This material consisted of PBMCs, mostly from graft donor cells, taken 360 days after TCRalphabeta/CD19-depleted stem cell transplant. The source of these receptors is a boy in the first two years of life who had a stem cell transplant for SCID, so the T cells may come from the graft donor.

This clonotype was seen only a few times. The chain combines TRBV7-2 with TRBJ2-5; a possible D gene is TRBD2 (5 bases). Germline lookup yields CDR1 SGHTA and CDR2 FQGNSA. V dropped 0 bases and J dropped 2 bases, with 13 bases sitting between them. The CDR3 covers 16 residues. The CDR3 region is CASSLALRVYQETQYF. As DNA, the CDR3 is TGTGCCAGCAGCTTAGCGCTGCGGGTGTATCAAGAGACCCAGTACTTC. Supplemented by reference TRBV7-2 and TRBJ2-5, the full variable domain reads GAGVSQSPSNKVTEKGKDVELRCDPISGHTALYWYRQSLGQGLEFLIYFQGNSAPDKSGLPSDRFSAERTGGSVSTLTIQRTQQEDSAVYLCASSLALRVYQETQYFGPGTRLLVL.

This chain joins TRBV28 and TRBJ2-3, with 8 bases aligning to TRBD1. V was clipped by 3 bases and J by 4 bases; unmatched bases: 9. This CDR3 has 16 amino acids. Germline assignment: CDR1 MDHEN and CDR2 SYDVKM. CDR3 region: CASSFGPGGAADTQYF. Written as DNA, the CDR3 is TGTGCCAGCAGTTTTGGGCCAGGGGGCGCAGCAGATACGCAGTATTTT.

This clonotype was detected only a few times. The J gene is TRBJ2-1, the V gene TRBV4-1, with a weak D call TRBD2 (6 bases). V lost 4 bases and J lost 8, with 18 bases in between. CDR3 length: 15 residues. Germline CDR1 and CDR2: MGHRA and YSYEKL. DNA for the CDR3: TGCGCCAGCAGCCGCCGGGACTCCCCGCAGGATGAGCAGTTCTTC. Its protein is CASSRRDSPQDEQFF.

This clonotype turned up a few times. The CDR3 spells CATSRGERGGFTDTQYF. CDR3 sequence (DNA): TGTGCCACCAGCAGGGGTGAGCGGGGGGGATTCACAGATACGCAGTATTTT. J is TRBJ2-3 and V is TRBV15, with TRBD2 identical over 10 bases. The CDR3 length is 17 residues. Germline loops: CDR1 LNHNV, CDR2 YYDKDF (reference sequence). The ends lost 3 bases at V and 2 bases at J; junction bases unmatched: 8.

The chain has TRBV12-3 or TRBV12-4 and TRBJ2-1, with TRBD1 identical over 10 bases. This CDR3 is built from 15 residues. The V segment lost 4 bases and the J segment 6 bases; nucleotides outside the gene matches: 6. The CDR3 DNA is TGTGCCAGCAGTTCCGGGACAGGGGCCTCCAATGAGCAGTTCTTC. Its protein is CASSSGTGASNEQFF.

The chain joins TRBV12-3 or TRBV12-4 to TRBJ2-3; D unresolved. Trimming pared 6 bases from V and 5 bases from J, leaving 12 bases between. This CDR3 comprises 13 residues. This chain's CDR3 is CASSRRNEDTQYF. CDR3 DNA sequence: TGTGCCAGCAGCCGTCGGAACGAAGATACGCAGTATTTT.

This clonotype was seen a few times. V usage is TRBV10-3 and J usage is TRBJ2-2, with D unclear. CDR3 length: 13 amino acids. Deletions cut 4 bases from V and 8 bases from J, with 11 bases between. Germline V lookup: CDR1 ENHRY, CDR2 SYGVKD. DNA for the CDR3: TGTGCCATCAGTGGACCCAGCTTGGGGGAGCTGTTTTTT. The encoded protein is CAISGPSLGELFF.

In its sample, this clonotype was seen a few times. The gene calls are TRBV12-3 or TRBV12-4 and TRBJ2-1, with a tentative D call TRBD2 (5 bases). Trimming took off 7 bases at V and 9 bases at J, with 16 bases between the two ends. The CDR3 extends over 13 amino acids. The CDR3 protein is CASTSTIGSEQFF. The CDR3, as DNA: TGTGCCAGCACCTCTACTATTGGGAGTGAGCAGTTCTTC.

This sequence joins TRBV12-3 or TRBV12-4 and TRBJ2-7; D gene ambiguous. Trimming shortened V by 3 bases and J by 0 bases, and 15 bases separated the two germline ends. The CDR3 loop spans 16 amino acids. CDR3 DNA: TGTGCCAGCAGTTTTGGCTCACGAGGAAGCTCCTACGAGCAGTACTTC. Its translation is CASSFGSRGSSYEQYF.

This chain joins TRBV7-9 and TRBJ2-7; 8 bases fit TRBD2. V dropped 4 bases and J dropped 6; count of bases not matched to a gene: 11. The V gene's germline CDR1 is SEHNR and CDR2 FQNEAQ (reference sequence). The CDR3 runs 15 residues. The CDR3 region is CASSYRGGGQAEQYF. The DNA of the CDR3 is TGTGCCAGCAGCTACCGTGGCGGGGGGCAAGCCGAGCAGTACTTC.

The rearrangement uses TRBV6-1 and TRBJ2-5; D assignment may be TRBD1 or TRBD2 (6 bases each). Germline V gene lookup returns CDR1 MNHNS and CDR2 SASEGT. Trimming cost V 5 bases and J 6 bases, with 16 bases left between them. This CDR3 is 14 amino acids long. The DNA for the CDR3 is TGTGCCAGCAGTCCCCGGGGGCAATTGAAGACCCAGTACTTC. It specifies CASSPRGQLKTQYF.

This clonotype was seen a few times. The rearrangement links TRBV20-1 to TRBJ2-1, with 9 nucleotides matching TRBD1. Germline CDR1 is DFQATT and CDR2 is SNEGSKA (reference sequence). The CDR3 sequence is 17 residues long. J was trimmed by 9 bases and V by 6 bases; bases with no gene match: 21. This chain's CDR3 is CSATYAEDRGHRGEQFF. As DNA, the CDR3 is TGCAGTGCCACGTACGCCGAGGACAGGGGTCACCGGGGTGAGCAGTTCTTC.

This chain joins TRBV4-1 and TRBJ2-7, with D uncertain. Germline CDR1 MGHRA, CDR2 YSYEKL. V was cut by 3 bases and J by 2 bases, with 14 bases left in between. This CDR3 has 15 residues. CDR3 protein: CASSHSSSPAYEQYF. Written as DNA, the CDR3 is TGCGCCAGCAGCCATTCGAGCTCCCCAGCCTACGAGCAGTACTTC.

The CDR3 DNA is TGTGCCACCCGGCGGGCTAATAATTCACCCCTCCACTTT. Its translation is CATRRANNSPLHF. The genes are TRBV6-6 and TRBJ1-6; no firm D call. There are 13 residues in the CDR3. Trimming pared 10 bases from V and 5 bases from J, leaving 12 bases between. CDR1 MNHNY and CDR2 SVGAGI come from the germline V gene (reference sequence).

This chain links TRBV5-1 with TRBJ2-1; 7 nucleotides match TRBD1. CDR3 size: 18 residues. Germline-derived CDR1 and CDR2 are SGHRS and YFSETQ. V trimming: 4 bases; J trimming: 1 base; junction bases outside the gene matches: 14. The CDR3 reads CASSPRTGLGGSYNEQFF. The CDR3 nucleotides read TGCGCCAGCAGCCCGCGGACAGGTTTAGGCGGGTCCTACAATGAGCAGTTCTTC.

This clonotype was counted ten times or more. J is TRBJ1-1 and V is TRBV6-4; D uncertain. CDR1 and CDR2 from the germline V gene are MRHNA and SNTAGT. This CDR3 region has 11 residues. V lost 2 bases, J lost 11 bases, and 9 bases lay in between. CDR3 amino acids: CASSDGYVAFF. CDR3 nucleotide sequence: TGTGCCAGCAGTGACGGATATGTGGCTTTCTTT.

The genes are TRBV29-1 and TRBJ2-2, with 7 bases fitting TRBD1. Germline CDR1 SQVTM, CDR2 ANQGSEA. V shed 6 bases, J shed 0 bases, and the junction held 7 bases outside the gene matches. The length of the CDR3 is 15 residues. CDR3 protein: CSVTRGSSNTGELFF. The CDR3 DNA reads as TGCAGCGTCACCAGGGGGTCTTCGAACACCGGGGAGCTGTTTTTT.

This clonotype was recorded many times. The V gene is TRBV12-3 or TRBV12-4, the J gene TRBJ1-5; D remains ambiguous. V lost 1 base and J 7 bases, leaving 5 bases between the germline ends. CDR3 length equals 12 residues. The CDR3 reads CASSLGGQPQHF. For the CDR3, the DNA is TGTGCCAGCAGTTTAGGCGGGCAGCCCCAGCATTTT.

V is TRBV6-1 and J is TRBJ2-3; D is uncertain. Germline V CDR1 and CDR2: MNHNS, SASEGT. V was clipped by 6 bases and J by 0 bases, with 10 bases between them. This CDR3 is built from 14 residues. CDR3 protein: CASSDGYSTDTQYF. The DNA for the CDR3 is TGTGCCAGCAGCGACGGTTATAGCACAGATACGCAGTATTTT.

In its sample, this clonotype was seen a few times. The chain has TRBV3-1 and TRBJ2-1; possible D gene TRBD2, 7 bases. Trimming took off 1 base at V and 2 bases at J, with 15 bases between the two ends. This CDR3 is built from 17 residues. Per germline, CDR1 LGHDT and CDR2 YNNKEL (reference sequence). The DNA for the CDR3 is TGTGCCAGCAGCCAAGTAACTGGGGGGGCCGCCTACAATGAGCAGTTCTTC. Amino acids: CASSQVTGGAAYNEQFF.

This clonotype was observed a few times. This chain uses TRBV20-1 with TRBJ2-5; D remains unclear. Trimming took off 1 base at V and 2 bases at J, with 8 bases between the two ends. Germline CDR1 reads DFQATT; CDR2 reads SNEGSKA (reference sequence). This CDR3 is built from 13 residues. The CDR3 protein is CSARVPSQETQYF. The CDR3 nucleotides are TGCAGTGCTAGAGTACCTAGTCAAGAGACCCAGTACTTC.

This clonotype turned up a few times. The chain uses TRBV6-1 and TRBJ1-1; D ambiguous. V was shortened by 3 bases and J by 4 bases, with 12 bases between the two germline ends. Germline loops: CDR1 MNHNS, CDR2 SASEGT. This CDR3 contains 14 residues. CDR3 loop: CASSDQVWITEAFF. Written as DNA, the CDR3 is TGTGCCAGCAGTGACCAGGTTTGGATCACTGAAGCTTTCTTT.

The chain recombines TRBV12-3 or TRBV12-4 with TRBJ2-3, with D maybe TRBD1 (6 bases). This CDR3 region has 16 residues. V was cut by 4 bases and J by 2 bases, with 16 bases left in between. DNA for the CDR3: TGTGCCAGCAGTTCTCTGAGGGGGACCTACACAGATACGCAGTATTTT. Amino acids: CASSSLRGTYTDTQYF.

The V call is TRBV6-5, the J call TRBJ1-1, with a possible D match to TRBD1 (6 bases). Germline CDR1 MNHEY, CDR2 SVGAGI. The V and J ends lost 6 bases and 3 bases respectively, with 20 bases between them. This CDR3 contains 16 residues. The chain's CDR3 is CASSHYVGGGDTEAFF. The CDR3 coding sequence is TGTGCCAGCAGCCATTACGTGGGGGGCGGAGACACTGAAGCTTTCTTT.

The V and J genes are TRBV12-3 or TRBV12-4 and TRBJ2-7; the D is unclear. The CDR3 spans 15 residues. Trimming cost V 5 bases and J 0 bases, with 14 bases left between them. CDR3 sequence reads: CASSLQRLPSYEQYF. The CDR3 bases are TGTGCCAGCAGTCTCCAGCGACTGCCCTCCTACGAGCAGTACTTC.

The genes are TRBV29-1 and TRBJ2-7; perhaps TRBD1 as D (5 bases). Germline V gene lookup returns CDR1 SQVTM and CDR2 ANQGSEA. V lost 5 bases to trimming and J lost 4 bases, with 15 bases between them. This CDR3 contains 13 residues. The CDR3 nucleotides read TGCAGCGTTCAGGGTCGTATGATGTACGAGCAGTACTTC. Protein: CSVQGRMMYEQYF.

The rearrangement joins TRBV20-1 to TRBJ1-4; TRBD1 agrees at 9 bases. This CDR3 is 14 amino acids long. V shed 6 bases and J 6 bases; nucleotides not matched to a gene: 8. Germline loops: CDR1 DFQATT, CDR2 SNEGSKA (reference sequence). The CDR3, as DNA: TGCAGTGCGCTCACCGGGACAGGGCATGAAAAACTGTTTTTT. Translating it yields CSALTGTGHEKLFF.

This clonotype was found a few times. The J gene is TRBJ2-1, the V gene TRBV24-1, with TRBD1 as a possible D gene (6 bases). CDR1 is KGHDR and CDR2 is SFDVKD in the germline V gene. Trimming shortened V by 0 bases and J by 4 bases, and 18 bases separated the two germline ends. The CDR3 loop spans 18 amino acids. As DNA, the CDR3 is TGTGCCACCAGTGATTTGCCTGGACAGTCCTATAATTACAATGAGCAGTTCTTC. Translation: CATSDLPGQSYNYNEQFF.

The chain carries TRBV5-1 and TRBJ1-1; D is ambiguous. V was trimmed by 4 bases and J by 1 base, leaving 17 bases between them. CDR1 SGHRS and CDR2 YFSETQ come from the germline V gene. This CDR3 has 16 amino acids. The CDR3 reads CASSALPSAGNTEAFF. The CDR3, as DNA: TGCGCCAGCAGCGCGCTCCCGTCAGCGGGGAACACTGAAGCTTTCTTT.

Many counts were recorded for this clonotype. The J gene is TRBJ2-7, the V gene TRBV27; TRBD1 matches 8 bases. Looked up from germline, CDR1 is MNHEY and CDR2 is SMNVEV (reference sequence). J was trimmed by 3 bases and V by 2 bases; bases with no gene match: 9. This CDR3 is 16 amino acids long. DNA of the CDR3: TGTGCCAGCAGTTTAGAAGGACAGGGTGTGTACTACGAGCAGTACTTC. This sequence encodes CASSLEGQGVYYEQYF.

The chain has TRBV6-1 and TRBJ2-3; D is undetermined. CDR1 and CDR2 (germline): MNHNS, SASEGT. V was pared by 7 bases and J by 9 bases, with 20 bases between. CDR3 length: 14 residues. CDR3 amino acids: CASTGRSDVVTQYF. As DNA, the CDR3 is TGTGCCAGCACCGGTCGGTCGGACGTCGTCACGCAGTATTTT.

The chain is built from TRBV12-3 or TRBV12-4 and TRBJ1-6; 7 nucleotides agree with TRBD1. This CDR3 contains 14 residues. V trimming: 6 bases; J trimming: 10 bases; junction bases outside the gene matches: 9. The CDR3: CASRPGQFHSPLHF. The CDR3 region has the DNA TGTGCCAGCAGACCGGGACAGTTTCACTCACCCCTCCACTTT.